The clone carrying this TCR beta chain was seen repeatedly, ten times or more. The target antigen is unknown. With no exceptions, donors were healthy Caucasians. Template switching supplied a universal primer site; unique molecular identifiers were carried on the cDNA. From the 5' RACE reads, TCRdb called clonotypes with MiXCR, one entry per CDR3 protein. Among more than 650,000 distinct CDR3 sequences listed, 6% to 6.5% were seen once. The data stem from a study of identical twins. Regarding the study as a whole: There were fewer insertions in abundant cord blood beta clonotypes, but memory repertoires showed no such pattern. Models, which agreed with sharing between unrelated individuals, nonetheless underestimated the out-of-frame TCR alpha sharing seen in monozygotic twins.

The source of this sequence is a man aged 18 to 29 in good health. Sequenced sample: naive T cells sorted from blood.

The CDR3 nucleotides read TGCGCCAGCTCAACTTGGCCTCCCGTCTCCTACGAGCAGTACTTC. This translates into CASSTWPPVSYEQYF. The chain combines TRBV5-1 with TRBJ2-7; D remains ambiguous. Trimming pared 7 bases from V and 0 bases from J, leaving 17 bases between. The CDR3 has 15 amino acids. CDR1 is SGHRS, CDR2 YFSETQ, per germline.